Following are 3 T cell receptor beta chains from one sample sequenced in a study of cytomegalovirus exposure and HLA in healthy donors. PCR employed 60 Vbeta and 13 Jbeta primers. Some clones are missing from TCRdb's copy, which holds only in-frame ones; the method was immunoSEQ multiplex PCR. The repertoire holds about 180,000 clones, 80% seen once, with more than 5% in the top ten. Sequencing was performed on PBMCs. Source of these receptors: a man aged 40-55 years in good health and CMV-seronegative.

The V call is TRBV6-5, the J call TRBJ2-7; D perhaps matches TRBD1 (5 bases). Germline V gene data show CDR1 as MNHEY and CDR2 as SVGAGI. Trimming left V 7 bases short and J 0 bases short, with 16 bases between. The CDR3 loop spans 15 amino acids. As DNA, the CDR3 is TGTGCCAGCACCCCTGCGGACACCCACTCCTACGAGCAGTACTTC. Translated: CASTPADTHSYEQYF.

J is TRBJ1-3 and V is TRBV5-1; 7 bases match TRBD1. Germline assignment: CDR1 SGHRS and CDR2 YFSETQ. The CDR3 totals 14 residues. V lost 5 bases and J lost 6; bases outside the gene matches: 8. CDR3 DNA: TGCGCCAGCAGTCCAGACAGGGTGAAAAACACCATATATTTT. Amino acid sequence: CASSPDRVKNTIYF.

J is TRBJ1-2 and V is TRBV10-2; D uncertain. The CDR3 is 16 residues long. Germline-derived CDR1 and CDR2 are WSHSY and SAAADI. V was pared by 3 bases and J by 0 bases, with 14 bases between. CDR3 nucleotide sequence: TGCGCCAGCAGTGACCCGACCGTAACAGCTAACTATGGCTACACCTTC. As protein: CASSDPTVTANYGYTF.